This TCR beta chain is drawn from a study of neurological immune-mediated disorders. Whole-study results and caveats: Patients with HTLV-1-associated myelopathy showed the most TCR clonal expansion. Those with multiple sclerosis showed the least, falling below healthy controls.

This CDR3 region has 13 residues. Trimming cost V 5 bases and J 8 bases, with 10 bases left between them. The cDNA came from 5'RACE with 10-nucleotide random UMIs. Every sequencing run generated in excess of 170 million TCR-beta sequences. These sequences covered 15-18 subjects. MiXCR was run by TCRdb on the 5' RACE reads, yielding one entry per CDR3 protein. The sample carries about 84,000 distinct CDR3 sequences, 10% recorded once. There are many counts of this clonotype. What it binds is unknown. The sample consisted of PBMCs. The sequence was obtained from a man aged 35 to 55 in good health. The chain links TRBV12-3 or TRBV12-4 to TRBJ1-6, with a tentative D call TRBD1 (5 bases). CDR3 bases: TGTGCCAGCAGTCCGGGGGAGCATTCACCCCTCCACTTT. Translation: CASSPGEHSPLHF.